This T cell receptor (beta chain) was obtained from a study of OX40 agonist ivuxolimab in advanced cancers. Context from the whole study: Ivuxolimab was an agonistic, fully human IgG2 monoclonal antibody directed against OX40 (CD134), a costimulatory receptor. Of the approximately 50 dose-escalation patients, hepatocellular carcinoma was present in some 19, melanoma in roughly 15, renal cell carcinoma in 9 and head and neck cancer in 9. The paper covers the monotherapy dose-escalation part of the phase I ivuxolimab trial, which included N = 52 patients. Patients were allowed to have had prior anti-PD-1, anti-PD-L1 or anti-CTLA-4 therapy, and around 40% of the dose-escalation patients had previously received checkpoint inhibitors. Three dose-escalation patients achieved partial responses, one with hepatocellular carcinoma and two with cutaneous melanoma. Peripheral TCRbeta sequencing was intended to test whether TCR sequence diversity was altered and clonal T-cell expansion was caused by ivuxolimab. Intravenous ivuxolimab was administered to patients every 2 weeks at six dose levels: 0.01, 0.1, 0.3, 1.5, 3 and 10 mg/kg. The dose-escalation cohort was about 86% male with a mean age of approximately 60 years, ranging from roughly 20 to 80.

Points the paper makes about the study in general: In the 0.1-3.0 mg/kg groups, partial responders were among the patients with the lowest normalized peripheral clonal expansion, particularly in CD8+ T cells. Low levels of normalized T-cell clonal expansion were also seen in some patients who did not respond. At doses from 0.1 to 3.0 mg/kg, clonal expansion was seen in both CD4+ and CD8+ blood T cells between baseline and week 6. The antigen specificity of the clonally expanded peripheral T cells was not determined. On average, CD8+ T cells showed more expanded clones than CD4+ T cells after ivuxolimab.

A word on this clone: Its antigen is unknown. Per-nucleotide qualities are absent, and no much larger clonotype sits a single base away.

V lost 5 bases and J lost 2 bases, and the count of bases not matched to a germline gene is 6. The CDR3 measures 15 amino acids from cysteine to phenylalanine. Here the CDR3 DNA is all that survives: 45 bases in frame from base 1. From a lookup of the germline V gene (reference sequence), CDR1 and CDR2 are LNHDA and SQIVND. The trial excluded patients who had a history of autoimmune disease or who were on systemic immunosuppression. Peripheral blood for TCR sequencing was collected from all dose cohorts at baseline, on cycle 4 day 1, and on cycle 7 day 1. The samples were drawn from a first-in-human, open-label, multicenter phase I dose-escalation trial of ivuxolimab. Adults with locally advanced or metastatic head and neck squamous cell, hepatocellular, melanoma or renal cell carcinoma were enrolled in the trial. CD4+ and CD8+ T cells were sorted separately from peripheral blood before TCR sequencing.

To sequence the TCRbeta CDR3 region, genomic DNA was isolated from the sorted cells. The immunoSEQ Assay was used to sequence the TCRbeta CDR3 regions. This is the immuneACCESS table as TCRdb keeps it, with only in-frame sequences that have V and J called. A part of the clones is gone; compared with another copy, unresolved V genes explain less than half, and the rest is unexplained. In this sample the table shows some 80,000 clones, almost 85% of which occur a single time. Just under 25% of the sample comes from the top ten. The rearrangement joined TRBV19 to TRBJ2-3; 8 bases in the junction line up with TRBD2. The receptor was derived from an adult with an advanced solid tumor such as melanoma, head and neck, liver or kidney cancer. The specimen comprised CD4+ or CD8+ T cells sorted from blood, sampled in a trial of the OX40 agonist ivuxolimab. The CDR3 protein is CASSVQAGVTDTQYF. The nucleotide sequence reads as follows: TGTGCCAGTAGTGTCCAAGCGGGGGTCACAGATACGCAGTATTTT.